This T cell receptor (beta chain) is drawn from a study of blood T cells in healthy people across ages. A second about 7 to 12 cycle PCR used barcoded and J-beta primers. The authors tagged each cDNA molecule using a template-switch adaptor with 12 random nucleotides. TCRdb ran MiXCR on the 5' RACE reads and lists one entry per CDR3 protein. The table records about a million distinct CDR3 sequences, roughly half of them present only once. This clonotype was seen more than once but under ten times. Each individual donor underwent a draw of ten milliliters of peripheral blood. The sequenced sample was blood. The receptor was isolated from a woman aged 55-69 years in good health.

The CDR3 loop is CASSLVGGSEKLFF. CDR3 bases: TGTGCCAGCAGTTTGGTAGGGGGGAGTGAAAAACTGTTTTTT. This chain links TRBV28 with TRBJ1-4; a weak D match, TRBD1 (6 bases). The CDR3 length is 14 residues. The germline gives CDR1 MDHEN, CDR2 SYDVKM. V was shortened by 3 bases and J by 7 bases, with 12 bases between the two germline ends.